The TCR beta chain under discussion was sequenced for a study of blood T cell repertoires in COVID-19. Study details: Sites across the United States, Italy and Spain contributed samples from acute and convalescent COVID-19. In each case, the material was cDNA or gDNA derived from T cells, B-cell-depleted T cells, or PBMCs.

In the source study's methods: It was from reference gene primer amplification that nucleated cell counts were estimated. The method was immunoSEQ multiplex PCR; TCRdb's version includes in-frame clones alone and lacks a portion of them. V, J and clone size reflect that table, while D and trimming were determined from the DNA. The sample carries almost 200,000 clones, roughly 90% recorded once. In its sample, this clone was seen once. V dropped 6 bases and J dropped 6; count of bases not matched to a gene: 7. CDR3 length: 13 residues. The germline CDR1 and CDR2 sequences are LGHNT and FRNRAP. V is TRBV12-5 and J is TRBJ1-2; 7 bases align to TRBD1. What was sequenced was peripheral blood. The sequence was obtained from a woman between 65 and 79 years old with acute or convalescent COVID-19. The CDR3 nucleotides are TGTGCTAGTGGCCTCGGGAGGGGGCATGGCTACACCTTC. Amino acid sequence: CASGLGRGHGYTF.